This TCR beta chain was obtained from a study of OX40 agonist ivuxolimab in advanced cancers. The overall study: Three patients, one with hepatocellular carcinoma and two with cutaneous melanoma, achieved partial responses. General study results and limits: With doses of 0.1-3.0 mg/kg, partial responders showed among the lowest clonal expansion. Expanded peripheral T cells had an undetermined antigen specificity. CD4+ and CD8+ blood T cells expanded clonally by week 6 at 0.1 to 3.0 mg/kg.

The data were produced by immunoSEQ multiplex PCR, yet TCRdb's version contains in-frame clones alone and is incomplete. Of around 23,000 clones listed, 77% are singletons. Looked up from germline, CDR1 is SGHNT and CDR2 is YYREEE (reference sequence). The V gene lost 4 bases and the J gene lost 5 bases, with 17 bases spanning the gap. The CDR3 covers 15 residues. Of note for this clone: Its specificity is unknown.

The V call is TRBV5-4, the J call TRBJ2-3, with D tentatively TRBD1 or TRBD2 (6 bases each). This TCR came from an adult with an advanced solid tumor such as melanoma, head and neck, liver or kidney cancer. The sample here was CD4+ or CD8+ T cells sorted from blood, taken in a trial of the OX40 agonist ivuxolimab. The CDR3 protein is CASSPGWGAQDTQYF. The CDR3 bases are TGTGCCAGCAGCCCAGGGTGGGGGGCACAAGATACGCAGTATTTT.